The present TCR beta chain was sequenced within a study of blood T cell repertoires in COVID-19. Here immunoSEQ multiplex PCR was the method, and the copy in TCRdb shows in-frame clones only, minus some. The data hold some 220,000 clones, with 85% to 95% observed a single time. Sequenced input: peripheral blood. This TCR was recovered from a man aged 30 to 45 with COVID-19, enrolled during active disease.

This CDR3 reads CASSEAQRGSADTQYF. CDR3 DNA: TGTGCCAGCAGTGAAGCGCAAAGGGGTAGTGCAGATACGCAGTATTTT. The V gene is TRBV6-1, the J gene TRBJ2-3, with a weak D call TRBD1 (5 bases). Germline-derived CDR1 and CDR2 are MNHNS and SASEGT. Deletions cut 0 bases from V and 4 bases from J, with 14 bases between. This CDR3 spans 16 amino acids.